This TCR beta chain stems from a study of CD8 T cells in Susac syndrome (dated by TCRdb to between 2018 and 2020). Study-level background: Whether CD8+ T cell activation and differentiation in Susac syndrome was antigen driven was tested using repertoire sequencing.

Concerning this clonotype: Its antigen has not been determined. Base qualities are not recorded, but no much larger clone differs from it by a single base.

Peripheral blood CD8+ and CD4+ T cells from healthy donors, Susac syndrome patients and multiple sclerosis patients were profiled by high-throughput TCR beta sequencing. Healthy donors were included as age- and sex-matched controls. CD8+ TEMRA cells were enriched by FACS, while bulk CD8+ and CD4+ T cells were purified by magnetic negative isolation. Blood was collected in EDTA tubes and processed within 24 hours, with PBMCs isolated through density gradient centrifugation. PBMCs intended for TCR sequencing were cryopreserved in liquid nitrogen and thawed later in a water bath at 37 degrees C. A purity of at least 90% was achieved for sorted or isolated CD4+, CD8+ and CD8+ TEMRA cells. CDR1 and CDR2 are read off the germline V gene as MNHEY and SVGAGI. V is trimmed back by 7 bases and J by 2 bases, and the junction contains 7 bases that no gene match accounts for. Including the terminal cysteine and phenylalanine, the CDR3 comprises 14 residues. The retained sequence is limited to the CDR3, 42 bases, with the frame set at the first base.

Summary of the overall study and its limitations: The number of individuals in the TCR sequencing and HLA analysis was recognized as being relatively small.

RNA was extracted with the RNeasy kit and roughly 0.45 to 1 ug was reverse transcribed using random hexamers. The immunoSEQ multiplex PCR assay, covering 54 Vbeta and 13 Jbeta segments, was used to amplify TCR beta CDR3 regions. To correct PCR amplification bias, a synthetic template baseline was used for both primer optimization and computational correction. From the authors' description of their analysis: Reads were assigned to V, D and J genes according to IMGT and analyzed in immunoSEQ Analyzer, with only productive sequences retained. Clonality was calculated as one minus the Shannon entropy normalized by log2 of the number of productive unique sequences. For each patient and control, public and private clones were evaluated among the 100 most prevalent clones. Susac-specific clones were defined as absent from healthy and MS cohorts, over a thousand published viral clones and other ImmuneACCESS disease sequences. TCRdb ran its own pipeline on the public reads, namely fastp trimming at Q25 and MiXCR clone calling, and kept in-frame beta chains. When rows share a CDR3 protein, they turn into one entry using the most common DNA and genes. None of the V and J calls come from the authors' own analysis; TCRdb made them. The sample table records approximately 190,000 distinct CDR3 sequences; roughly 92% of these occur just once. The ten largest clones represent 0.1% to 0.12% of the sample.

The chain uses TRBV6-5 and TRBJ1-2, with TRBD1 matching 7 junction bases. This clonotype originated in a human donor in good health. The sequencing sample was made of CD4+ T cells from PBMCs. The CDR3 protein is CASTRGGQNYGYTF. The nucleotides read TGTGCCAGCACCCGAGGGGGACAGAACTATGGCTACACCTTC.